This is a list of T cell receptor beta chains from one sample in a study of T cell clones after liver transplantation. Using immunoSEQ multiplex PCR, the repertoire was profiled, and TCRdb retains in-frame clones only, with some absent. Of more than 95,000 clones in the sample, about 86% were seen once. Sequencing was performed on CD4+ T cells from blood, taken approximately 43 months after liver transplant. These TCRs come from a human patient who received a liver transplant. The graft donor may have given rise to some T cells. Each CDR3 is given with its conserved first and last residue. Fields, in order: J gene, V gene, clone size, D gene, CDR3 DNA, CDR3 protein. The D gene is left open where the match is weak. Expanded clones are given a class, and other clones once, few, many or no size at all.

TRBJ2-2 TRBV15 NA NA TGTGCCACCAGCAGAGAAATGGCAATCGGGGAGCTGTTTTTT CATSREMAIGELFF
TRBJ2-1 TRBV27 NA NA TGTGCCAGCAGTTTAGGGGGGATGAGCTCCTACAATGAGCAGTTCTTC CASSLGGMSSYNEQFF
TRBJ2-5 TRBV5-1 few TRBD2 TGCGCCAGCAGCGCGGGACTAGCGGGGAGGGAGACCCAGTACTTC CASSAGLAGRETQYF
TRBJ2-7 TRBV4-1 NA TRBD2 TGCGCCAGCAGCCTCAGACTAGCGGGAGGTGAAGGCGAGCAGTACTTC CASSLRLAGGEGEQYF
TRBJ2-7 TRBV30 NA TRBD1 TGTGCCTGGGGGACAGTATACGAGCAGTACTTC CAWGTVYEQYF
TRBJ1-2 TRBV6-1 NA TRBD1 TGTGCAACAACGGGGGACAGCCCATATGGCTACACCTTC CATTGDSPYGYTF
TRBJ1-2 TRBV27 NA TRBD1 TGTGCCAGCAGTCCCTGGACAGGGAAGAGCCATGGCTACACCTTC CASSPWTGKSHGYTF
TRBJ1-5 TRBV15 NA NA TGTGCCACCAGCGGTACAGGGCGGGGGAGCAATCAGCCCCAGCATTTT CATSGTGRGSNQPQHF
TRBJ1-3 TRBV9 NA NA TGTGCCAGCAGCGACTCGGGATTTAGAAACACCATATATTTT CASSDSGFRNTIYF
TRBJ1-5 TRBV6-1 NA TRBD1 TGTGCCAGCAGTGTTCGGGGACAGGGAAGTCAGCCCCAGCATTTT CASSVRGQGSQPQHF
TRBJ2-1 TRBV28 NA TRBD2 TGTGCCAGCAGTCCTAGCGGGCCCTCCTACAATGAGCAGTTCTTC CASSPSGPSYNEQFF
TRBJ2-2 TRBV27 NA NA TGTGCCAGCACCATATCCCCACTTGGAACCGGGGAGCTGTTTTTT CASTISPLGTGELFF
TRBJ1-4 TRBV18 NA NA TGTGCCAGCTCACTTGATGAAAAACTGTTTTTT CASSLDEKLFF
TRBJ1-4 TRBV19 NA NA TGTGCCAGTACGGTCCTAGACGGTGAAAAACTGTTTTTT CASTVLDGEKLFF
TRBJ2-1 TRBV7-2 once TRBD2 TGTGCCAGCAGTTTTAGCGGGGGTGAGCAGTTCTTC CASSFSGGEQFF
TRBJ2-5 TRBV5-1 NA TRBD2 TGCGCCAGCAGCCCTAGCGGGGGGGCGTGGGAGACCCAGTACTTC CASSPSGGAWETQYF
TRBJ2-1 TRBV18 NA NA TGTGCCAGCTCACCACCCACAAGGAGGGCCAACAATGAGCAGTTCTTC CASSPPTRRANNEQFF
TRBJ2-1 TRBV7-3 NA NA TGTGCCAGCAGCTTATGGGTCGGGAGATCCTACAATGAGCAGTTCTTC CASSLWVGRSYNEQFF
TRBJ1-1 TRBV19 NA NA TGTGCCAGTAGTAACTTAGTCCGGGACACTGAAGCTTTCTTT CASSNLVRDTEAFF
TRBJ2-7 TRBV4-1 NA NA TGCGCCAGCAGCCAAGAATCGGGGATAAGCTCCTACGAGCAGTACTTC CASSQESGISSYEQYF
TRBJ2-7 TRBV11-2 NA NA TGTGCCAGCAGCTTAGTCGGGTTCAGCTCCTACGAGCAGTACTTC CASSLVGFSSYEQYF
TRBJ1-3 TRBV7-8 NA NA TGTGCCAGCAGCTTAGTCAAAGGGTCGATATTACCTGGAAACACCATATATTTT CASSLVKGSILPGNTIYF
TRBJ2-4 TRBV6-6 NA NA TGTGCCAGCAGGGGCCAGGACAGCATAGCCAAAAACATTCAGTACTTC CASRGQDSIAKNIQYF
TRBJ2-3 TRBV18 NA NA TGTGCCAGCTCACCGGACGCAGAAAGGGATACGCAGTATTTT CASSPDAERDTQYF
TRBJ1-5 TRBV7-9 NA NA TGTGCCAGCAGCTTAGCGGCGGGGGTCAATCAGCCCCAGCATTTT CASSLAAGVNQPQHF
TRBJ1-6 TRBV5-8 NA TRBD1 TGTGCCAGCAGCTTACAGGGGGCACGTAATTCACCCCTCCACTTT CASSLQGARNSPLHF
TRBJ1-1 TRBV5-5 NA NA TGTGCCAGCAGCAAACATTCAGGGTTCGTGGGGACTGAAGCTTTCTTT CASSKHSGFVGTEAFF
TRBJ1-5 TRBV28 NA TRBD1 TGTGCCAGCAGTTTACGGGACAGGTCAACCCAGCCCCAGCATTTT CASSLRDRSTQPQHF
TRBJ1-1 TRBV19 NA NA TGTGCCAGTAGTATTGAGAATACGGACACTGAAGCTTTCTTT CASSIENTDTEAFF
TRBJ1-3 TRBV7-8 NA NA TGTGCCAGCAGCCCTGAGACAGTGGGAAACACCATATATTTT CASSPETVGNTIYF
TRBJ2-3 TRBV19 NA TRBD2 TGTGCCAGTAGGGGCGCGAGATCTAGCGGGGCTAGCACAGATACGCAGTATTTT CASRGARSSGASTDTQYF
TRBJ2-7 TRBV27 few NA TGTGCCAGCAAACGACCGGGGGCGGGACACTACGAGCAGTACTTC CASKRPGAGHYEQYF
TRBJ1-4 TRBV4-3 NA NA TGCGCCAGCAGCCAAGCTGGGATAACTAATGAAAAACTGTTTTTT CASSQAGITNEKLFF
TRBJ2-7 TRBV9 NA NA TGTGCCAGCAGCGTAGATCAGGCCACCTACGAGCAGTACTTC CASSVDQATYEQYF
TRBJ2-2 TRBV5-1 NA TRBD2 TGCGCCAGCAGGACCCCAGCGGGAGGGCCGACCGGGGAGCTGTTTTTT CASRTPAGGPTGELFF
TRBJ2-1 TRBV15 NA NA TGTGCCACCAGCAGAGATCGAGGGACTGGTTCCAATGAGCAGTTCTTC CATSRDRGTGSNEQFF
TRBJ1-3 TRBV29-1 NA TRBD1 TGCAGCGTGGGACAGGCGACCTCTGGAAACACCATATATTTT CSVGQATSGNTIYF
TRBJ2-7 TRBV5-1 NA NA TGCGCCTGCAGTCCGGGGGACAGCCTCTACGAGCAGTACTTC CACSPGDSLYEQYF
TRBJ1-1 TRBV7-9 NA NA TGTGCCAGCAGCTTAGCGGGCGGCGGGGAAGAAGCTTTCTTT CASSLAGGGEEAFF
TRBJ2-3 TRBV4-2 few TRBD1 TGTGCCAGCAGCCACTACAGGGGCAGGGGGGATACGCAGTATTTT CASSHYRGRGDTQYF